These 2 T cell receptor beta chains were all obtained from the same sample, sequenced in a study of human T cells and chemical hapten exposure. Time point indicated: pre-sensitization, week 0. Stated treatment: therapeutic diphenylcyclopropenone sensitization with weekly scalp DPC. TCRdb fed the RACE reads into MiXCR, producing one record per CDR3 protein. This table holds about 46,000 distinct CDR3 sequences, 9.4% found once. Here the sequenced sample was whole blood, taken in connection with sensitization to the hapten diphenylcyclopropenone (DPC). Receptor source: a woman aged 40 to 50 with alopecia areata. Some clones in this sample may be carry-over from other donors' samples.

This clonotype was counted at least ten times. The J gene is TRBJ1-5, the V gene TRBV28; no reliable D call. This CDR3 has 15 amino acids. Trimming removed 2 bases at V and 6 bases at J, with 14 bases between. Germline V gene sequence: CDR1 MDHEN, CDR2 SYDVKM. The CDR3 sequence is CASSLLGREGQPQHF. The DNA for the CDR3 is TGTGCCAGCAGTTTACTCGGACGGGAGGGTCAGCCCCAGCATTTT.

This clonotype came up many times. The J gene is TRBJ2-1, the V gene TRBV9; 7 bases are a match to TRBD2. In germline, CDR1 is SGDLS, CDR2 YYNGEE. This CDR3 is built from 15 residues. J lost 6 bases, V lost 2 bases, and 8 bases had no gene match. CDR3: CASSVRDYFVNEQFF. The CDR3 nucleotides read TGTGCCAGCAGCGTCCGGGACTATTTCGTCAATGAGCAGTTCTTC. Filled out from reference TRBV9 and TRBJ2-1, the complete variable domain reads DSGVTQTPKHLITATGQRVTLRCSPRSGDLSVYWYQQSLDQGLQFLIQYYNGEERAKGNILERFSAQQFPDLHSELNLSSLELGDSALYFCASSVRDYFVNEQFFGPGTRLTVL.